Sequencing of this T cell receptor (beta chain) was carried out in a study of shared clonotypes between healthy human individuals. This CDR3 is built from 12 residues. Germline lookup yields CDR1 SGHRS and CDR2 YFSETQ. The ends were cut back, 2 bases at V and 8 bases at J, with 8 bases in the middle. There were only Caucasian adults among the donors, and all lived in Nashville, Tennessee. The assay ran at deep level. Profiled with immunoSEQ multiplex PCR; TCRdb holds only in-frame clones, not every one. Altogether about 450,000 clones are present, roughly 77% being singletons, with the ten largest covering roughly 13%.

The chain combines TRBV5-1 with TRBJ2-1, with TRBD1 as a possible D gene (6 bases). The sequencing sample was made of PBMCs. The origin of this receptor is a woman in her 40s in good health. Some clones in this sample may be carry-over from other donors' samples. CDR3 DNA sequence: TGCGCCAGCAGCTTCGAGGGGGATGAGCAGTTCTTC. Translation: CASSFEGDEQFF.